Detailed here is one TCR beta chain. TCRdb re-clonotyped the PCR reads through MiXCR. This table has about 93,000 clones, roughly 13% appearing once. These data come from a study of metastatic and nonmetastatic thyroid tumors. In the study overall: Peripheral blood and tumor or nodule samples from malignant and benign thyroid patients were compared.

None of the patients had undergone any treatment ahead of thyroid surgery. CDR1 LNHDA and CDR2 SQIVND come from the germline V gene (reference sequence). The CDR3 loop spans 14 amino acids. Trimming cost V 7 bases and J 6 bases, with 15 bases left between them. The gene calls are TRBV19 and TRBJ2-2; D is perhaps TRBD1 or TRBD2 (6 bases each). This receptor was identified in a female donor with papillary thyroid cancer or a benign thyroid nodule (not recorded which). Some clones in this sample may be carry-over from other donors' samples. Sequencing was carried out using blood. CDR3 protein: CASTREGEAGELFF. In DNA, the CDR3 is TGTGCCAGTACGCGAGAGGGGGAGGCCGGGGAGCTGTTTTTT.